A selection of T cell receptor beta chains follows, all from one sample in a study of cytomegalovirus exposure and HLA in healthy donors. Using immunoSEQ multiplex PCR, the repertoire was profiled, and TCRdb retains in-frame clones only, with some absent. Its table lists 75,000 to 80,000 clones. The sequenced sample consisted of PBMCs. The receptors derive from a man aged 18 to 29 in good health and CMV-seropositive. Both conserved end residues are trimmed from each CDR3. Each record gives: CDR3 protein, V gene.

CDR3: ASSGEEGTGGYEQF
V: TRBV6-1

CDR3: ASSYGQGIWDTQY
V: TRBV6-6

CDR3: ASSQTSQDEKLF
V: TRBV11-2

CDR3: ASSLASGGEIGETQY
V: TRBV11-2

CDR3: ASSQGAAMNTEAF
V: TRBV4-2

CDR3: ASSEAAGGGYGYT
V: TRBV6-1

CDR3: ASSAPRLAGGETQY
V: TRBV27

CDR3: ASSLTGALGETQY
V: TRBV5-1

CDR3: ASSLDRSSYNEQF
V: TRBV7-3

CDR3: ASSLDRGNYGYT
V: TRBV5-5

CDR3: ASSSLGQYEQY
V: TRBV11-2

CDR3: ASSHWTGGNEKLF
V: TRBV23-1

CDR3: ASSPTVIAETQY
V: TRBV6-5

CDR3: ASSQYFGRQPQH
V: TRBV4-1

CDR3: ARSLGSDADSPKTDTQY
V: TRBV5-3

CDR3: ASRAPKSYEQY
V: TRBV28

CDR3: ASSQATSGDAYEQY
V: TRBV4-2

CDR3: ASSLASRGSQPQH
V: TRBV7-2

CDR3: ASSQTMYNEQF
V: TRBV11-3

CDR3: ASRTETGQGFRDTEAF
V: TRBV18

CDR3: ATQGARSETQY
V: TRBV15

CDR3: ASSSNYEQY
V: TRBV11-2

CDR3: ASSDSTGAYEKLF
V: TRBV6-4

CDR3: ASSETWGGSDGYT
V: TRBV28

CDR3: ASSPGLAGVLETQY
V: TRBV5-6

CDR3: TSSHNSGQPQH
V: TRBV1

CDR3: SVGLTMNTEAF
V: TRBV29-1

CDR3: ASSLQKGDGYT
V: TRBV5-1

CDR3: ASSSEGRGQETQY
V: TRBV5-1

CDR3: ASSPWTSGALNYEQY
V: TRBV4-1

CDR3: ASSLGGLPRAGELF
V: TRBV28

CDR3: ASSPDSAITYEQY
V: TRBV7-2

CDR3: ASSELAGRTDTQY
V: TRBV2

CDR3: AWGDGSWEQY
V: TRBV30

CDR3: ASSQEQGTTGELF
V: TRBV4-1

CDR3: SVVTGRETQY
V: TRBV29-1